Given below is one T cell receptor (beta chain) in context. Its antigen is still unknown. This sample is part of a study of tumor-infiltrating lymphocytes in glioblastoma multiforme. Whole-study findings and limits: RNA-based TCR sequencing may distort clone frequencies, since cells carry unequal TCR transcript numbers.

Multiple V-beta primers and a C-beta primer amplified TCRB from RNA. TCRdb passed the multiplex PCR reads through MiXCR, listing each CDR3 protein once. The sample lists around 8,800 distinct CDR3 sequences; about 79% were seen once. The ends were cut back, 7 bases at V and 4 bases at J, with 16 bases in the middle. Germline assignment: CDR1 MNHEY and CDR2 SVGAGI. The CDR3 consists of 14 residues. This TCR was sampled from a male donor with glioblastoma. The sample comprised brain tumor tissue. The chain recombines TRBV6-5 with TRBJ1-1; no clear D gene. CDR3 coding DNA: TGTGCCAGCACCGCAGCGGGGTGGGGCACTGAAGCTTTCTTT. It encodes CASTAAGWGTEAFF.